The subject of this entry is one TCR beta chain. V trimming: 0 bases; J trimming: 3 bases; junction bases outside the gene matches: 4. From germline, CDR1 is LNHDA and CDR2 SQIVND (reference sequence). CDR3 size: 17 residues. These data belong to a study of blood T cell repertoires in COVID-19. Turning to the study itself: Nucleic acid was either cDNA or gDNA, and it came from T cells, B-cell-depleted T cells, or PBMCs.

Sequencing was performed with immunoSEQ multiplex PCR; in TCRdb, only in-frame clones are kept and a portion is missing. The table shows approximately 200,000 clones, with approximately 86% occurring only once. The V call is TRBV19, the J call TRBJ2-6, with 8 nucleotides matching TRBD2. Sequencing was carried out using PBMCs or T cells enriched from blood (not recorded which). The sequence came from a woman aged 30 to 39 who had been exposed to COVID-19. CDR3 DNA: TGTGCCAGTAGTATAGATCGGGAGGGCTTTGGGGCCAACGTCCTGACTTTC. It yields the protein CASSIDREGFGANVLTF. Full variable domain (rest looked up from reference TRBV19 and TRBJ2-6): DGGITQSPKYLFRKEGQNVTLSCEQNLNHDAMYWYRQDPGQGLRLIYYSQIVNDFQKGDIAEGYSVSREKKESFPLTVTSAQKNPTAFYLCASSIDREGFGANVLTFGAGSRLTVL.